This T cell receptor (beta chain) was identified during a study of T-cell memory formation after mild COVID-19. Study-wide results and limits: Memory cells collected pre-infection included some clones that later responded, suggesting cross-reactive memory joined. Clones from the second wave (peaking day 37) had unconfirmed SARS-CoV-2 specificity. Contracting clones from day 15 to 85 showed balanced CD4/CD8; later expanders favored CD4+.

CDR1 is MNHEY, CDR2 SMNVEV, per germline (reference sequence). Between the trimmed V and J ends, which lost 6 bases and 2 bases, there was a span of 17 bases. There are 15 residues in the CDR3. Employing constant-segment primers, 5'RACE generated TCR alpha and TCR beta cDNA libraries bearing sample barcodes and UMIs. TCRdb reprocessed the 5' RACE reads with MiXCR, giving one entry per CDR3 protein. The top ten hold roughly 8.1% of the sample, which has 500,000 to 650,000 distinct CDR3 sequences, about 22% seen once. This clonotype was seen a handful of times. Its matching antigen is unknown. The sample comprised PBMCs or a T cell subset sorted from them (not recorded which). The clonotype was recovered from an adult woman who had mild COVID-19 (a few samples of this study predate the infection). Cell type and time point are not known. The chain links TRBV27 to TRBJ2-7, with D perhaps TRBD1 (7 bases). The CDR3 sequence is CASSPGGTAAYEQYF. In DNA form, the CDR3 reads TGTGCCAGCAGCCCAGGCGGGACAGCGGCCTACGAGCAGTACTTC.